Following are 32 T cell receptor beta chains from one sample sequenced in a study of PD-1 blockade in classical Hodgkin lymphoma. Profiling relied on immunoSEQ multiplex PCR, and the TCRdb table lists in-frame clones only, not all of them. Of about 58,000 clones in the sample, 88% were seen once. Every patient relapsed after autologous stem cell transplantation, and brentuximab vedotin exposure varied. The source material was peripheral blood mononuclear cells (PBMCs), sampled before the second cycle of nivolumab. These receptors came from a human donor with classical Hodgkin lymphoma.

The CDR3 sequence: CASSAGPPGTYEQYF. For the CDR3, the DNA is TGTGCCAGCAGCGCCGGGCCCCCCGGCACCTACGAGCAGTACTTC. This chain links TRBV11-2 with TRBJ2-7; D is unresolved. The germline V gene has CDR1 SGHAT and CDR2 FQNNGV. Trimming shortened V by 5 bases and J by 2 bases, and 16 bases separated the two germline ends. The CDR3 consists of 15 residues.

The chain recombines TRBV30 with TRBJ2-7, with D possibly matching TRBD1 (6 bases). Deletions cut 4 bases from V and 2 bases from J, with 18 bases between. Germline V gives CDR1 GTSNPN, CDR2 SVGIG (reference sequence). This CDR3 is built from 15 residues. The CDR3 DNA is TGTGCCTGGAAGTACCTCGCAGGGGTCGCCTACGAGCAGTACTTC. Translation: CAWKYLAGVAYEQYF. Complete variable domain (other parts from reference TRBV30 and TRBJ2-7): SQTIHQWPATLVQPVGSPLSLECTVEGTSNPNLYWYRQAAGRGLQLLFYSVGIGQISSEVPQNLSASRPQDRQFILSSKKLLLSDSGFYLCAWKYLAGVAYEQYFGPGTRLTVT.

A few counts support this clone. The rearrangement links TRBV7-8 to TRBJ2-2; D remains ambiguous. Trimming left V 5 bases short and J 7 bases short, with 5 bases between. Germline assignment: CDR1 SGHVS and CDR2 FQNEAQ. This CDR3 comprises 11 residues. DNA for the CDR3: TGTGCCAGCAGCAAAGGCGGGGAGCTGTTTTTT. Amino acid sequence: CASSKGGELFF. Combining the CDR3 with reference TRBV7-8 and TRBJ2-2 gives the whole variable domain GAGVSQSPRYKVAKRGQDVALRCDPISGHVSLFWYQQALGQGPEFLTYFQNEAQLDKSGLPSDRFFAERPEGSVSTLKIQRTQQEDSAVYLCASSKGGELFFGEGSRLTVL.

V is TRBV9 and J is TRBJ2-2, with D perhaps being TRBD1 or TRBD2 (5 bases each). V was shortened by 4 bases and J by 0 bases, with 16 bases between the two germline ends. Germline V gene sequence: CDR1 SGDLS, CDR2 YYNGEE. The CDR3 contains 17 residues. CDR3 sequence (DNA): TGTGCCAGCAGCCTAAAAGGTGGGGGAGCGAACACCGGGGAGCTGTTTTTT. It translates to CASSLKGGGANTGELFF.

V and J are TRBV7-9 and TRBJ2-2; D gene ambiguous. The CDR3 covers 12 residues. The V gene lost 1 base and the J gene lost 6 bases, with 3 bases spanning the gap. Germline assignment: CDR1 SEHNR and CDR2 FQNEAQ (reference sequence). Here the CDR3 DNA reads TGTGCCAGCAGCTTAGAGGCCGGGGAGCTGTTTTTT. The encoded protein is CASSLEAGELFF.

Remarks on this clone: The sample holds other DNA sequences that translate to the same CDR3. This rearrangement joins TRBV5-1 to TRBJ2-7; 8 positions agree with TRBD1. There are 15 residues in the CDR3. V lost 4 bases and J lost 1; bases outside the gene matches: 7. Germline lookup yields CDR1 SGHRS and CDR2 YFSETQ. CDR3 amino acids: CASSAPGQESYEQYF. Written as DNA, the CDR3 is TGCGCCAGCAGCGCACCGGGACAGGAGTCCTACGAGCAGTACTTC.

CDR3 amino acids: CASSLTGGHTIYF. CDR3 bases: TGTGCCAGCAGCTTAACAGGGGGGCACACCATATATTTT. This sequence joins TRBV7-8 and TRBJ1-3, with TRBD1 matching over 8 bases. Germline CDR1 is SGHVS and CDR2 is FQNEAQ. The ends lost 2 bases at V and 8 bases at J; junction bases unmatched: 2. The CDR3 has 13 residues.

This clone was seen only once. The genes are TRBV11-2 and TRBJ1-2, with D maybe TRBD1 (6 bases). Trimming stripped 5 bases from V and 4 bases from J, with 17 bases between. The germline V gene has CDR1 SGHAT and CDR2 FQNNGV. The CDR3 sequence is 15 residues long. For the CDR3, the DNA is TGTGCCAGCAGCAACCCGACAGGAATAGCCTATGGCTACACCTTC. Translated, it gives CASSNPTGIAYGYTF. Full variable domain (rest looked up from reference TRBV11-2 and TRBJ1-2): EAGVAQSPRYKIIEKRQSVAFWCNPISGHATLYWYQQILGQGPKLLIQFQNNGVVDDSQLPKDRFSAERLKGVDSTLKIQPAKLEDSAVYLCASSNPTGIAYGYTFGSGTRLTVV.

CDR3 loop: CASSQVDRGFYGYTF. The CDR3 DNA reads TGTGCCAGCAGTCAAGTGGACAGGGGTTTTTATGGCTACACCTTC. The chain combines TRBV28 with TRBJ1-2, with 9 bases identical to TRBD1. From germline, CDR1 is MDHEN and CDR2 SYDVKM. The V and J ends lost 5 bases and 5 bases, in that order; junction bases with no gene match: 9. The length of the CDR3 is 15 residues.

This clone has more than one count but fewer than ten. The chain couples TRBV5-1 to TRBJ1-1, with TRBD1 matching over 9 bases. Germline CDR1 reads SGHRS; CDR2 reads YFSETQ. Trimming took 4 bases from V and 6 from J; bases not matched to a gene: 10. CDR3 size: 15 residues. CDR3 loop: CASSPDRGAGAEAFF. The CDR3 coding sequence is TGCGCCAGCAGCCCGGACAGGGGAGCGGGCGCTGAAGCTTTCTTT.

This clone appeared once. This rearrangement joins TRBV7-9 to TRBJ2-7; TRBD2 is a possible D gene (6 bases). Germline CDR1 is SEHNR and CDR2 is FQNEAQ (reference sequence). This CDR3 is 16 amino acids long. The V end was cut by 1 base, the J end by 0 bases, with 13 bases between. CDR3 in amino acids: CASSLVPGESSYEQYF. CDR3 nucleotide sequence: TGTGCCAGCAGCTTAGTCCCGGGGGAGAGCTCCTACGAGCAGTACTTC.

Concerning this clone itself: A junction boundary mismatches the germline segment, possibly from a read error. The rearrangement joins TRBV6-5 to TRBJ1-1; the D is unclear. CDR3 length equals 13 residues. Germline values: CDR1 MNHEY, CDR2 SVGAGI. The CDR3: CFSSRTMYAEAFF. The CDR3, as DNA: TGCTTCTCTTCCCGGACGATGTACGCTGAAGCTTTCTTT.

The CDR3 here is CASRMGGGGETQYF. In DNA, the CDR3 is TGCGCCAGCAGAATGGGGGGCGGGGGAGAGACCCAGTACTTC. V is TRBV5-1 and J is TRBJ2-5; weak D call: TRBD2 (7 bases). The CDR3 runs to 14 residues. The ends were cut back, 5 bases at V and 4 bases at J, with 15 bases in the middle. Germline-derived CDR1 and CDR2 are SGHRS and YFSETQ.

As to this clone: The identical CDR3 is also encoded by other nucleotide sequences in the sample. The chain uses TRBV7-8 and TRBJ1-2; possibly TRBD1 for D (5 bases). CDR1 is SGHVS, CDR2 FQNEAQ, per germline. The ends were cut back, 1 base at V and 4 bases at J, with 10 bases in the middle. The length of the CDR3 is 14 residues. The CDR3 nucleotides read TGTGCCAGCAGCTTAGTCCAGGGAGGCTATGGCTACACCTTC. This codes for CASSLVQGGYGYTF. The entire variable domain, with the rest obtained from reference TRBV7-8 and TRBJ1-2, is as follows: GAGVSQSPRYKVAKRGQDVALRCDPISGHVSLFWYQQALGQGPEFLTYFQNEAQLDKSGLPSDRFFAERPEGSVSTLKIQRTQQEDSAVYLCASSLVQGGYGYTFGSGTRLTVV.

The J gene is TRBJ2-5, the V gene TRBV5-1; the D gene is possibly TRBD2 (5 bases). The CDR3 has 15 amino acids. Germline V gives CDR1 SGHRS, CDR2 YFSETQ. Trimming cost V 4 bases and J 4 bases, with 17 bases left between them. The CDR3 protein is CASSPRVLDLETQYF. DNA for the CDR3: TGCGCCAGCAGCCCAAGGGTACTAGACTTAGAGACCCAGTACTTC.

The sample holds one count of this clone. J is TRBJ1-2 and V is TRBV7-8; 12 positions agree with TRBD1. V shed 1 base and J 3 bases; nucleotides not matched to a gene: 3. Germline V CDR1 and CDR2: SGHVS, FQNEAQ. This CDR3 is 16 amino acids long. Here the CDR3 DNA reads TGTGCCAGCAGCTTAGTAGGGACAGGGGGCCACTATGGCTACACCTTC. Amino acids: CASSLVGTGGHYGYTF.

The sample holds a few counts of this clone. The chain combines TRBV5-1 with TRBJ1-2, with TRBD1 matching over 7 bases. Germline V gives CDR1 SGHRS, CDR2 YFSETQ. This CDR3 comprises 17 residues. The V segment lost 0 bases and the J segment 4 bases; nucleotides outside the gene matches: 12. In DNA, the CDR3 is TGCGCCAGCAGCTTGGCCGTAATTGGGGGACAGAGCTATGGCTACACCTTC. Protein product: CASSLAVIGGQSYGYTF.

This clone was counted once. CDR3 DNA sequence: TGCGCCAGCAGCTTGGGGTTCTCCGCAGGTCACACTGAAGCTTTCTTT. Its translation is CASSLGFSAGHTEAFF. The chain links TRBV5-1 to TRBJ1-1; D ambiguous. V was cut by 0 bases and J by 3 bases, with 15 bases left in between. The CDR3 has 16 amino acids. Per the germline V gene, CDR1 is SGHRS and CDR2 is YFSETQ.

The gene calls are TRBV7-9 and TRBJ2-3, with unresolved D. Germline lookup yields CDR1 SEHNR and CDR2 FQNEAQ (reference sequence). The CDR3 is 14 residues long. V lost 0 bases to trimming and J lost 2 bases, with 6 bases between them. Here the CDR3 DNA reads TGTGCCAGCAGCTTAGCGGGCATCACAGATACGCAGTATTTT. It translates to CASSLAGITDTQYF.

This chain connects TRBV7-9 to TRBJ1-6; D perhaps matches TRBD1 (5 bases). Germline lookup yields CDR1 SEHNR and CDR2 FQNEAQ (reference sequence). This CDR3 comprises 15 residues. The ends were cut back, 4 bases at V and 12 bases at J, with 19 bases in the middle. CDR3 in DNA: TGTGCCAGCAGCTCCAGCACAGGCGTCGGGATACCCCTCCACTTT. As protein: CASSSSTGVGIPLHF.

In its sample, this clone was seen a few times. CDR3 amino acids: CASSEAKAAYGYTF. CDR3 bases: TGTGCCAGCAGTGAAGCGAAGGCAGCTTATGGCTACACCTTC. The V and J genes are TRBV6-1 and TRBJ1-2, with D unresolved. Trimming pared 0 bases from V and 5 bases from J, leaving 10 bases between. Germline CDR1 and CDR2: MNHNS and SASEGT. The CDR3 sequence is 14 residues long.

The rearrangement links TRBV18 to TRBJ2-5, with D unresolved. The CDR3 extends over 15 amino acids. Per the germline V gene, CDR1 is KGHSH and CDR2 is LQKENI. The V gene lost 2 bases and the J gene lost 1 base, with 11 bases spanning the gap. The CDR3 DNA follows: TGTGCCAGCTCACCATTTTTGGAGAGCCAAGAGACCCAGTACTTC. It yields the protein CASSPFLESQETQYF.

The chain employs TRBV6-5 and TRBJ2-7, with D unresolved. The CDR3 contains 12 residues. CDR1 MNHEY and CDR2 SVGAGI come from the germline V gene. V shed 4 bases and J shed 6 bases, with 10 bases lying between them. The CDR3 sequence: CASSWVGGEQYF. In nucleotides, the CDR3 is TGTGCCAGCAGTTGGGTGGGTGGCGAGCAGTACTTC.

The J gene is TRBJ2-7, the V gene TRBV5-1; D may be TRBD2 (5 bases). The CDR3 covers 14 residues. The V gene lost 4 bases and the J gene lost 4 bases, with 15 bases spanning the gap. Looked up from germline, CDR1 is SGHRS and CDR2 is YFSETQ. The CDR3 DNA is TGCGCCAGCAGCCCCACCCGGGGTTGGTACGAGCAGTACTTC. It is translated as CASSPTRGWYEQYF.

The chain recombines TRBV7-9 with TRBJ1-2, with TRBD1 matching 7 bases. Looked up from germline, CDR1 is SEHNR and CDR2 is FQNEAQ (reference sequence). This CDR3 comprises 13 residues. V lost 8 bases, J lost 3 bases, and 6 bases stayed unmatched. CDR3 protein: CASGLDRDYGYTF. Written as DNA, the CDR3 is TGTGCCAGCGGCCTTGACAGGGACTATGGCTACACCTTC.

The chain recombines TRBV6-5 with TRBJ1-1, with D maybe TRBD1 (6 bases). V was shortened by 6 bases and J by 1 base, with 15 bases between the two germline ends. The germline V gene has CDR1 MNHEY and CDR2 SVGAGI. This CDR3 spans 15 amino acids. CDR3 sequence reads: CASRGGTLWNTEAFF. The CDR3 region has the DNA TGTGCCAGCAGAGGGGGGACACTCTGGAACACTGAAGCTTTCTTT.

The chain links TRBV6-5 to TRBJ1-2, with D hard to call. CDR1 and CDR2 from the germline V gene are MNHEY and SVGAGI. Trimming took 6 bases from V and 8 from J, leaving 13 bases between them. This CDR3 has 12 amino acids. CDR3 protein: CASSPGDGGYTF. For the CDR3, the DNA is TGTGCCAGCAGCCCCGGTGATGGCGGCTACACCTTC.

The chain couples TRBV27 to TRBJ1-2; the D is unclear. Looked up from germline, CDR1 is MNHEY and CDR2 is SMNVEV (reference sequence). V was pared by 8 bases and J by 0 bases, with 13 bases between. The CDR3 sequence is 14 residues long. The CDR3 is CASRGRAANYGYTF. As DNA, the CDR3 is TGTGCCAGCCGGGGTAGGGCTGCTAACTATGGCTACACCTTC.

The J gene is TRBJ1-3, the V gene TRBV5-1; D is perhaps TRBD1 (5 bases). Per the germline V gene, CDR1 is SGHRS and CDR2 is YFSETQ. V dropped 2 bases and J dropped 1 base, with 10 bases sitting between them. CDR3 length: 15 amino acids. As DNA, the CDR3 is TGCGCCAGCAGCTTCGACAGTCCTTCTGGAAACACCATATATTTT. Translated: CASSFDSPSGNTIYF.

Here the CDR3 DNA reads TGTGCCAGCAGCTTGTTTGCCGGGACTAGATATACAGATACGCAGTATTTT. As protein: CASSLFAGTRYTDTQYF. The rearrangement uses TRBV11-2 and TRBJ2-3; 8 nucleotides agree with TRBD2. The CDR3 covers 17 residues. The V segment lost 3 bases and the J segment 3 bases; nucleotides outside the gene matches: 11. The germline gives CDR1 SGHAT, CDR2 FQNNGV.

The V call is TRBV28, the J call TRBJ2-1; a weak D match, TRBD1 (5 bases). The V end was cut by 2 bases, the J end by 0 bases, with 11 bases between. The V gene's germline CDR1 is MDHEN and CDR2 SYDVKM. The CDR3 is 16 residues long. The CDR3 spells CASSLPDTLSYNEQFF. DNA of the CDR3: TGTGCCAGCAGTTTACCGGACACCCTCTCCTACAATGAGCAGTTCTTC.

This clone was detected once. The gene calls are TRBV21-1 and TRBJ2-3; the D call of TRBD1 is as the table states it, not checked on the DNA. TRBV21-1 is labeled a pseudogene. The CDR3 extends over 17 amino acids. The CDR3 DNA is TGTGCCAGCAGCAAAGCGCAGGGGGATTTGAACACAGATACGCAGTATTTT. Translating it yields CASSKAQGDLNTDTQYF.